The subject of this entry is one TCR beta chain. As yet, its antigen is unknown. The sample is drawn from a study of OX40 agonist ivuxolimab in advanced cancers. The assay was immunoSEQ multiplex PCR, and TCRdb's table has in-frame clones only and misses some. The sample includes tens of thousands of clones, about 90% seen only once; the top ten take under 20%. General observations from the study: Those patients achieving a partial response at 0.1-3.0 mg/kg showed among the lowest clonal expansion. At 0.1 to 3.0 mg/kg, clonal expansion of CD4+ and CD8+ blood T cells had occurred by week 6.

Germline CDR1 reads SGHVS; CDR2 reads FNYEAQ. The length of the CDR3 is 14 residues. V was trimmed by 1 base and J by 8 bases, leaving 9 bases between them. This sample comprised CD4+ or CD8+ T cells sorted from blood, obtained in a trial of the OX40 agonist ivuxolimab. This chain uses TRBV7-6 with TRBJ1-6, with a tentative D call TRBD1 (5 bases). This TCR was sampled from an adult with an advanced solid tumor such as melanoma, head and neck, liver or kidney cancer. CDR3 protein: CASSLDGGDSPLHF. The CDR3 DNA sequence: TGTGCCAGCAGCTTAGACGGGGGGGATTCACCCCTCCACTTT.